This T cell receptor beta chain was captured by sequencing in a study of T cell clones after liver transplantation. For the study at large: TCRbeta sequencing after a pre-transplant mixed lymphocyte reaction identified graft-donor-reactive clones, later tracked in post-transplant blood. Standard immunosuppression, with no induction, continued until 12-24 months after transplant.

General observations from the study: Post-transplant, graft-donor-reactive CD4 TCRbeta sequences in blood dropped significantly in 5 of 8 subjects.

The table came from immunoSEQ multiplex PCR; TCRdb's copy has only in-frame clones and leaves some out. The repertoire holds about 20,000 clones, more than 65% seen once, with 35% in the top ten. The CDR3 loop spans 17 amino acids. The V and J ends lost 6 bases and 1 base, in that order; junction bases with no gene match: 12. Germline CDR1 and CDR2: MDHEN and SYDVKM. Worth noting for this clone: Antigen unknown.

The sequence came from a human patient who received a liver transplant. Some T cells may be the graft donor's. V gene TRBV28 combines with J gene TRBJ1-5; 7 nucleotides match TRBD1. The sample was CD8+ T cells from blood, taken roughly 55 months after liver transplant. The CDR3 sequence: CASRPDRERDSNQPQHF. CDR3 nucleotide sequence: TGTGCCAGCAGACCTGACAGGGAAAGGGACAGCAATCAGCCCCAGCATTTT. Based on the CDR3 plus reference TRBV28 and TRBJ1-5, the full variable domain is DVKVTQSSRYLVKRTGEKVFLECVQDMDHENMFWYRQDPGLGLRLIYFSYDVKMKEKGDIPEGYSVSREKKERFSLILESASTNQTSMYLCASRPDRERDSNQPQHFGDGTRLSIL.